Following are 20 T cell receptor beta chains from one sample sequenced in a study of blood T cell repertoires in COVID-19 (dated by TCRdb to 2019 to 2021). Receptors were amplified or captured by the immunoSEQ multiplex PCR assay. The table comes from immuneACCESS by way of TCRdb, which keeps in-frame sequences with V and J called. Part of the clones is missing from these tables; in studies checked, under half for an unresolved V gene and the rest for unknown reasons. A total of around 200,000 clones appear in this sample, around four fifths of them only once. Around 9% of the sample goes to the ten largest clones. Sequencing was done on a sample of PBMCs or T cells enriched from blood (not recorded which). The source of these receptors is a man between 40 and 49 years old who had recovered from COVID-19.

V usage is TRBV14 and J usage is TRBJ2-3; 11 bases match TRBD2. Germline V gene data show CDR1 as SGHDN and CDR2 as FVKESK. Germline trimming cut 2 bases from V and 7 bases from J; bases unmatched to any gene: 11. The CDR3 consists of 17 residues. The CDR3 DNA is TGTGCCAGCAGCCAACGGGCTAGCGGGAGGTTAGGTAATACGCAGTATTTT. It yields the protein CASSQRASGRLGNTQYF.

This clone has more than one count but fewer than ten. The chain joins TRBV30 to TRBJ1-1; 7 bases agree with TRBD1. This CDR3 is 15 amino acids long. Germline V CDR1 and CDR2: GTSNPN, SVGIG (reference sequence). Trimming took 0 bases from V and 0 from J; bases not matched to a gene: 4. CDR3 DNA: TGTGCCTGGAGTGTACCGGGACAGATGAACACTGAAGCTTTCTTT. It yields the protein CAWSVPGQMNTEAFF.

A note on this clone: The same CDR3 can be traced to other DNA sequences in this sample. This rearrangement joins TRBV18 to TRBJ2-7; 9 nucleotides agree with TRBD1. This CDR3 spans 14 amino acids. Trimming removed 3 bases from V and 2 bases from J; junction bases left unmatched: 2. Per the germline V gene, CDR1 is KGHSH and CDR2 is LQKENI. As DNA, the CDR3 is TGTGCCAGCTCACCCCGGGACAGGGCCTACGAGCAGTACTTC. It translates to CASSPRDRAYEQYF.

V gene TRBV5-1 combines with J gene TRBJ1-6; 7 bases are a match to TRBD1. The CDR3 contains 16 residues. The germline V gene has CDR1 SGHRS and CDR2 YFSETQ. The ends lost 2 bases at V and 7 bases at J; junction bases unmatched: 9. In DNA form, the CDR3 reads TGCGCCAGCAGCTTAAACCCGACAGGGCGAAATTCACCCCTCCACTTT. Translation gives CASSLNPTGRNSPLHF.

The chain carries TRBV6-5 and TRBJ1-2; TRBD1 matches 11 bases. V gave up 4 bases and J gave up 6 bases; unmatched junction bases: 10. There are 16 residues in the CDR3. Germline V lookup: CDR1 MNHEY, CDR2 SVGAGI. Here the CDR3 DNA reads TGTGCCAGCAGTTTCATACGCTCGGGACAGGGGGATGGCTACACCTTC. Translating gives CASSFIRSGQGDGYTF.

This chain uses TRBV10-3 with TRBJ2-7; 7 positions agree with TRBD1. The J segment lost 1 base and the V segment lost 6 bases, leaving 3 bases of the junction unmatched. Germline assignment: CDR1 ENHRY and CDR2 SYGVKD. The CDR3 is 13 residues long. CDR3 nucleotides: TGTGCCATCAGGAGACAGGGATCCTACGAGCAGTACTTC. It translates to CAIRRQGSYEQYF.

Only a few counts were recorded for this clone. The chain links TRBV29-1 to TRBJ2-1; 10 nucleotides agree with TRBD2. Trimming took 0 bases from V and 6 from J; bases not matched to a gene: 23. The CDR3 length is 21 residues. The germline gives CDR1 SQVTM, CDR2 ANQGSEA. CDR3 residues: CSVEDPLAASGSTIMSNEQFF. The CDR3 nucleotides read TGCAGCGTTGAAGATCCCCTCGCGGCTAGCGGGAGCACAATAATGAGCAATGAGCAGTTCTTC.

The chain carries TRBV24-1 and TRBJ1-2; 9 nucleotides line up with TRBD1. This CDR3 has 12 residues. Germline loops: CDR1 KGHDR, CDR2 SFDVKD. The junction had 7 bases not matched to a gene; V was cut back by 11 bases and J by 7 bases. The CDR3 region is CAIQDRGGGYTF. Here the CDR3 DNA reads TGTGCCATCCAGGACAGGGGAGGTGGCTACACCTTC.

The genes are TRBV3-1 (or the pseudogene TRBV3-2) and TRBJ1-3; no clear D gene. V was trimmed by 4 bases and J by 0 bases, leaving 7 bases between them. This CDR3 region has 14 residues. Germline loops: CDR1 LGHDT, CDR2 YNNKEL (reference sequence). The CDR3 reads CASSLFLSGNTIYF. The CDR3 nucleotides are TGTGCCAGCAGCCTATTTCTCTCTGGAAACACCATATATTTT.

This clone has a single count. V gene TRBV7-9 combines with J gene TRBJ1-3, with 7 bases identical to TRBD1. Germline V gene data show CDR1 as SEHNR and CDR2 as FQNEAQ (reference sequence). Trimming removed 2 bases from V and 4 bases from J; junction bases left unmatched: 5. This CDR3 is 15 amino acids long. In DNA, the CDR3 is TGTGCCAGCAGCTTAATGCAGGGACAGGGAAACACCATATATTTT. It is translated as CASSLMQGQGNTIYF.

The V and J genes are TRBV19 and TRBJ1-2; D possibly corresponds to TRBD1 (5 bases). Between the trimmed V and J ends, which lost 6 bases and 7 bases, there was a span of 12 bases. Germline V gives CDR1 LNHDA, CDR2 SQIVND (reference sequence). The CDR3 contains 12 residues. DNA of the CDR3: TGTGCCAGTAGCGCGGGGCCCGGTGGCTACACCTTC. It translates to CASSAGPGGYTF.

This chain uses TRBV5-8 with TRBJ1-2; TRBD1 is a possible D gene (6 bases). The CDR3 consists of 17 residues. CDR1 is SGHTS and CDR2 is YDEGEE in the germline V gene. V was trimmed by 5 bases and J by 4 bases, leaving 24 bases between them. CDR3 DNA sequence: TGTGCCAGCAGTTTGAGGGGGGGACCCCCGATGGGCTATGGCTACACCTTC. Translation gives CASSLRGGPPMGYGYTF.

V is TRBV3-1 (or the pseudogene TRBV3-2) and J is TRBJ2-7, with D perhaps matching TRBD2 (5 bases). V lost 0 bases and J 6 bases, leaving 9 bases between the germline ends. Germline lookup yields CDR1 LGHDT and CDR2 YNNKEL (reference sequence). The CDR3 has 13 amino acids. The CDR3 sequence is CASSQEGGSEQYF. CDR3 nucleotide sequence: TGTGCCAGCAGCCAAGAGGGCGGGTCCGAGCAGTACTTC.

V is TRBV25-1 and J is TRBJ2-2; perhaps TRBD1 as D (5 bases). V gave up 5 bases and J gave up 0 bases, with 16 bases separating them. Germline values: CDR1 MGHDK, CDR2 SYGVNS. The CDR3 is made up of 17 amino acids. The CDR3 nucleotides are TGTGCCAGCAGTCTCCTCCCAGGGTTCGCGAACACCGGGGAGCTGTTTTTT. Protein: CASSLLPGFANTGELFF.

The chain is built from TRBV7-9 and TRBJ2-1, with 10 nucleotides matching TRBD2. Germline trimming cut 1 base from V and 6 bases from J; bases unmatched to any gene: 9. This CDR3 comprises 17 residues. The germline V gene encodes CDR1 SEHNR and CDR2 FQNEAQ (reference sequence). The chain's CDR3 is CASSLGSAGGPGNEQFF. CDR3 sequence (DNA): TGTGCCAGCAGCTTAGGGTCAGCGGGGGGGCCTGGCAATGAGCAGTTCTTC.

This chain uses TRBV18 with TRBJ1-4; 7 positions agree with TRBD1. V shed 4 bases, J shed 0 bases, and the junction held 8 bases outside the gene matches. CDR1 is KGHSH, CDR2 LQKENI, per germline. This CDR3 has 17 amino acids. The CDR3 DNA is TGTGCCAGCTCACAGAGACAGGGTTCTGCAACTAATGAAAAACTGTTTTTT. Its translation is CASSQRQGSATNEKLFF.

Written as DNA, the CDR3 is TGTGCCAGCAGCGGAACCTTATCCTCGACAGGGTGCGTTAGCGACACTGAAGCTTTCTTT. Protein product: CASSGTLSSTGCVSDTEAFF. The chain joins TRBV21-1 to TRBJ1-1; the table's TRBD1 call for D was not verified on the DNA. TRBV21-1 is given as a pseudogene. The CDR3 is made up of 20 amino acids.

The rearrangement links TRBV6-1 to TRBJ2-7; 11 bases are shared with TRBD2. Germline CDR1 and CDR2: MNHNS and SASEGT. The V gene end was trimmed by 1 base and the J gene end by 0 bases; junction bases not matched to a gene: 5. This CDR3 spans 17 amino acids. In nucleotides, the CDR3 is TGTGCCAGCAGTGAAGGGTTAGCGGGAGGGAGCTCCTACGAGCAGTACTTC. It specifies CASSEGLAGGSSYEQYF.

V usage is TRBV5-1 and J usage is TRBJ1-1, with D unclear. The CDR3 length is 15 residues. Germline CDR1 is SGHRS and CDR2 is YFSETQ. Deletions cut 4 bases from V and 5 bases from J, with 18 bases between. DNA of the CDR3: TGCGCCAGCAGCCCCGAGGCTCGATCCGCTACTGAAGCTTTCTTT. It is translated as CASSPEARSATEAFF. Combining the CDR3 with reference TRBV5-1 and TRBJ1-1 gives the whole variable domain KAGVTQTPRYLIKTRGQQVTLSCSPISGHRSVSWYQQTPGQGLQFLFEYFSETQRNKGNFPGRFSGRQFSNSRSEMNVSTLELGDSALYLCASSPEARSATEAFFGQGTRLTVV.

This clone has just one count. The chain has TRBV29-1 and TRBJ2-4; 10 nucleotides match TRBD2. Per the germline V gene, CDR1 is SQVTM and CDR2 is ANQGSEA. Unmatched junction bases numbered 9, after V lost 6 bases and J lost 1 base. CDR3 size: 16 residues. The CDR3 DNA reads TGCAGCGTGGGATGGGTAGCGGGGGGCGCCAAAAACATTCAGTACTTC. Amino acid sequence: CSVGWVAGGAKNIQYF.